The TCR beta chain under discussion was sequenced for a study of shared clonotypes between healthy human individuals. Looking at the study overall: Three plates were used per donor for CD4 naive, three for CD4 memory, two for CD8 naive and one for CD8 memory. Study outcomes and limitations: Clonotypes which were not shared had lower generation probabilities than clonotypes that all four donors shared. An expected dependence of interdonor clonotype sharing on sequencing depth was noted.

The count of this clone is one. Its antigen remains unknown. The trim removed 8 bases at V and 4 bases at J, leaving 9 bases unmatched. This CDR3 has 15 amino acids. The germline V gene encodes CDR1 SGHAT and CDR2 FQNNGV. Clones were read by immunoSEQ multiplex PCR, and TCRdb kept only the in-frame ones, dropping some. This table holds roughly 660,000 clones, roughly 91% found once. Input material: memory CD8+ T cells from PBMCs. Documented subset: CD45RO+ cells pooled with CCR7-negative TemRA cells. The source of this sequence is a man between 18 and 29 years old in good health. Some clones in this sample may be carry-over from other donors' samples. The chain carries TRBV11-2 and TRBJ2-1, with TRBD2 matching 9 bases. CDR3 residues: CASVLTSGLYNEQFF. The CDR3, as DNA: TGTGCCAGCGTTCTCACTAGCGGGTTGTACAATGAGCAGTTCTTC.